The 13 T cell receptor beta chains listed next were all sequenced from one sample in a study of regulatory T cells in long-lasting Graves disease. Libraries of TCR beta came from iRepertoire HTBI primers plus Arm-PCR of CDR3 regions. Via MiXCR, TCRdb re-called the multiplex PCR reads, giving one row per CDR3 protein. The profile covers approximately 540,000 distinct CDR3 sequences, with 12% appearing a single time and roughly 9.3% taken by the ten largest. This sample's time point: newly diagnosed GD, antithyroid drugs for less than 3 months. Extracted PBMC RNA gave rise to the TCR library. This sample also appeared in a second study, on T cells in Graves' hyperthyroidism and ophthalmopathy.

The sample in question was peripheral blood mononuclear cells (PBMCs), obtained at new diagnosis, from a patient treated with antithyroid drugs. The receptors stem from a woman between 25 and 40 years old with Graves disease.

This clonotype was seen more than once but under ten times. This clone may be a read error of a much larger clone one base away. The chain combines TRBV3-1 with TRBJ2-2; 7 positions agree with TRBD2. Germline loops: CDR1 LGHDT, CDR2 YNNKEL (reference sequence). Trimming took 8 bases from V and 5 from J; bases not matched to a gene: 8. This CDR3 contains 14 residues. CDR3 sequence: CASGLGEGTGELFF. CDR3 bases: TGTGCCAGCGGCCTGGGGGAGGGGACCGGGGAGCTGTTTTTT.

This clonotype was detected ten times or more. An end of the junction differs from the germline gene, which may be a read error. The V call is TRBV7-9, the J call TRBJ2-5, with a weak D call TRBD1 (6 bases). Germline V lookup: CDR1 SEHNR, CDR2 FQNEAQ (reference sequence). The CDR3 length is 13 residues. In DNA, the CDR3 is TGTGCCAGCAGCTTATCCCTAGACAGGAGCCCGCACTTC. Its protein product is CASSLSLDRSPHF.

Note on this clonotype: A junction boundary mismatches the germline segment, possibly from a read error. The chain uses TRBV4-1 and TRBJ2-3, with D perhaps TRBD2 (5 bases). CDR3 length: 18 amino acids. Germline V lookup: CDR1 MGHRA, CDR2 YSYEKL. CDR3: CASNQVLLARAHTDTQYF. As DNA, the CDR3 is TGCGCCAGCAACCAAGTCCTTCTCGCGAGGGCCCACACAGATACGCAGTATTTT.

This clonotype was observed at least ten times. This chain links TRBV15 with TRBJ1-1; weak D call: TRBD1 (5 bases). V lost 0 bases and J 2 bases, leaving 16 bases between the germline ends. This CDR3 comprises 17 residues. Germline V gives CDR1 LNHNV, CDR2 YYDKDF (reference sequence). Here the CDR3 reads CATSRDWDGHKNTEAFF. In nucleotides, the CDR3 is TGTGCCACCAGCAGAGATTGGGACGGACACAAAAACACTGAAGCTTTCTTT. Using reference TRBV15 and TRBJ1-1 for the parts outside the CDR3, the full variable domain is DAMVIQNPRYQVTQFGKPVTLSCSQTLNHNVMYWYQQKSSQAPKLLFHYYDKDFNNEADTPDNFQSRRPNTSFCFLDIRSPGLGDTAMYLCATSRDWDGHKNTEAFFGQGTRLTVV.

This clonotype occurred a few times. CDR3 sequence reads: CSVETGQKRSQPQHF. CDR3 nucleotides: TGCAGCGTCGAGACAGGCCAAAAACGTAGTCAGCCCCAGCATTTT. V and J are TRBV29-1 and TRBJ1-5; possibly TRBD1 for D (6 bases). Germline V gene data show CDR1 as SQVTM and CDR2 as ANQGSEA. The CDR3 runs 15 residues. V was trimmed by 6 bases and J by 6 bases, leaving 21 bases between them.

The CDR3 loop reads CASSLASRGLLMNTEAFF. CDR3 bases: TGTGCCAGCAGCTTAGCGAGCAGGGGACTTCTCATGAACACTGAAGCTTTCTTT. The gene calls are TRBV11-1 and TRBJ1-1, with D possibly TRBD1 on 6 matching bases. Germline values: CDR1 SGHAT, CDR2 FQDESV (reference sequence). The germline V and J ends were trimmed by 0 bases and 0 bases, with 17 bases remaining between them. The CDR3 is 18 amino acids.

This clonotype was seen many times. The CDR3, as DNA: TGCAGCGTTGCTGCGGAGAACACTGAAGCTTTCTTT. Protein product: CSVAAENTEAFF. The gene calls are TRBV29-1 and TRBJ1-1; D remains ambiguous. The CDR3 extends over 12 amino acids. Germline V gives CDR1 SQVTM, CDR2 ANQGSEA. V dropped 4 bases and J dropped 1 base, with 7 bases sitting between them.

This clonotype showed up many times. At one of its ends the junction is not consistent with the germline gene, which may arise from a read error. In nucleotides, the CDR3 is TGTGCCAGCAGTGATGTTCAGGGGACGCGATATCACTACGGCTACACCTTC. Amino acid sequence: CASSDVQGTRYHYGYTF. The chain employs TRBV6-1 and TRBJ1-2; tentative D call: TRBD1 (6 bases). Germline loops: CDR1 MNHNS, CDR2 SASEGT. The CDR3 contains 17 residues.

This chain links TRBV28 with TRBJ2-2, with a possible D match to TRBD2 (5 bases). V was trimmed by 5 bases and J by 4 bases, leaving 17 bases between them. CDR1 is MDHEN, CDR2 SYDVKM, per germline. The CDR3 runs to 16 residues. CDR3 protein: CASSRRGKGVTGELFF. The DNA for the CDR3 is TGTGCCAGCAGTAGGAGAGGGAAAGGTGTCACCGGGGAGCTGTTTTTT.

This clonotype was counted ten times or more. This chain links TRBV24-1 with TRBJ2-5; TRBD1 is a possible D gene (5 bases). The germline V and J ends were trimmed by 0 bases and 5 bases, with 12 bases remaining between them. CDR3 length equals 15 residues. Germline V gives CDR1 KGHDR, CDR2 SFDVKD. CDR3 bases: TGTGCCACCAGTGATTTGCAGGGTTTAGAGGAGACCCAGTACTTC. This gives the protein CATSDLQGLEETQYF.

This clonotype has ten or more counts. The chain joins TRBV7-6 to TRBJ2-7; 9 bases map to TRBD1. The CDR3 totals 15 residues. V shed 4 bases, J shed 7 bases, and the junction held 11 bases outside the gene matches. Germline CDR1 SGHVS, CDR2 FNYEAQ. The DNA of the CDR3 is TGTGCCAGCAGCTCTCTAGGGGACAGGGTGGGGGAGCAGTACTTC. It yields the protein CASSSLGDRVGEQYF.

Ten or more counts support this clonotype. The V gene is TRBV30, the J gene TRBJ1-5; 9 positions agree with TRBD1. This CDR3 is built from 15 residues. The germline CDR1 and CDR2 sequences are GTSNPN and SVGIG (reference sequence). With V trimmed by 3 bases and J by 4 bases, 7 bases remained unmatched. CDR3 in DNA: TGTGCCTGGAGCGGGGACAGGGCGTTTAATCAGCCCCAGCATTTT. Its translation: CAWSGDRAFNQPQHF.

V and J are TRBV7-3 and TRBJ2-1, with D possibly called TRBD1 or TRBD2 (5 bases each). Germline assignment: CDR1 SGHTA and CDR2 FQGTGA. Trimming removed 5 bases at V and 8 bases at J, with 16 bases between. The CDR3 is 14 residues long. CDR3 nucleotides: TGTGCCAGCAGCCTGAACGGTGGGGACGATGAGCAGTTCTTC. Protein product: CASSLNGGDDEQFF. Using reference TRBV7-3 and TRBJ2-1 for the parts outside the CDR3, the full variable domain is GAGVSQTPSNKVTEKGKYVELRCDPISGHTALYWYRQSLGQGPEFLIYFQGTGAADDSGLPNDRFFAVRPEGSVSTLKIQRTERGDSAVYLCASSLNGGDDEQFFGPGTRLTVL.